In this sample, the clone carrying this T cell receptor beta chain turned up many times. This entry belongs to a study of T cells after yellow fever vaccination. On the study more broadly: SMART-Seq v4 Ultra Low Input prepared libraries from low-cell fractions.

UMIs were added to TCR cDNA along with a universal primer site when it was made by 5'RACE template switching. Via MiXCR, TCRdb re-called the 5' RACE reads, giving one row per CDR3 protein. The sample has more than 15,000 distinct CDR3 sequences, around 4% seen once. Sequencing was performed on PBMCs, either bulk or a sorted T-cell subset (CD4+, CD8+, memory, or dextramer-sorted; not recorded which), taken 15 days after the yellow fever booster vaccination. This receptor was taken from a man aged 30 to 39 who received the YFV17D yellow fever vaccine.

DNA for the CDR3: TGCAGCGCGCAGGGGGCCGAAAAACTGTTTTTT. Amino acid sequence: CSAQGAEKLFF. The chain links TRBV29-1 to TRBJ1-4; 8 nucleotides line up with TRBD1. Germline lookup yields CDR1 SQVTM and CDR2 ANQGSEA. The length of the CDR3 is 11 residues. The V segment lost 7 bases and the J segment 8 bases; nucleotides outside the gene matches: 3.